The rows below give T cell receptor beta chains drawn from one sample of a study of blood T cell repertoires in COVID-19. Clones were read by immunoSEQ multiplex PCR, and TCRdb kept only the in-frame ones, dropping some. Of about 370,000 clones in the sample, about 90% were seen once. The source material was peripheral blood. These receptors all come from a woman aged 25 to 39 with COVID-19, enrolled during active disease. Each CDR3 is given without its conserved first and last residue.

j_call v_call cdr3_aa
TRBJ1-4 TRBV6-6 ASRPTGANEKLF
TRBJ1-4 TRBV18 ASSTQSRGNEKLF
TRBJ1-1 TRBV12-3/TRBV12-4 ASSLEGGRGAF
TRBJ1-1 TRBV14 ASRGGGNTEAF
TRBJ1-2 TRBV19 ASSSRQGGSRGYT
TRBJ2-2 TRBV5-6 ASSLPQGPTGELF
TRBJ2-1 TRBV27 ASSLIPPYREEFGNEQF
TRBJ2-2 TRBV11-2 ASSQGLAVTGELF
TRBJ2-2 TRBV5-4 ASSGVGGLNTGELF
TRBJ2-3 TRBV6-5 ASRLQGFDTQY
TRBJ2-1 TRBV12-3/TRBV12-4 ASKGAGEQF
TRBJ1-1 TRBV27 ASSLGGQNEAF
TRBJ2-7 TRBV10-3 AISDDGTTGLYEQY
TRBJ2-7 TRBV7-6 ASSPQGAYEQY
TRBJ1-5 TRBV5-3 ALDRINQPQH
TRBJ1-5 TRBV6-5 ASSLDRVGQPQH
TRBJ1-5 TRBV29-1 SAVDRGNQPQH
TRBJ1-3 TRBV7-9 ASTTSGTPGNTIY
TRBJ2-1 TRBV4-3 ASSQGTSVGNEQF
TRBJ2-3 TRBV6-5 ASRMSSTDTQY
TRBJ2-1 TRBV6-2/TRBV6-3 ASSRLGGSYNEQF
TRBJ1-2 TRBV18 ASSPPETGREGYT
TRBJ2-2 TRBV7-9 ASSLGQGADTGELF
TRBJ1-5 TRBV18 ASSPPGHSLYSNQPQH
TRBJ1-5 TRBV7-8 ASSFQDRVGNQPQH
TRBJ2-1 TRBV5-6 ASSLVVAYNEQF
TRBJ1-6 TRBV5-1 ASSQPDRGSYNSPLH
TRBJ2-1 TRBV6-2/TRBV6-3 ASSYGGGGDEQF
TRBJ1-1 TRBV6-2/TRBV6-3 ASSYSGTGLNTEAF
TRBJ2-3 TRBV7-6 ASSLRSGETTDTQY
TRBJ2-5 TRBV24-1 ATRWGVSQETQY
TRBJ2-2 TRBV4-1 ASSQGATGQTNTGELF
TRBJ2-2 TRBV24-1 ATRDRGNTGELF
TRBJ2-7 TRBV6-5 ASCRDRDSYEQY
TRBJ1-1 TRBV2 ASRKETGLRNTEAF
TRBJ1-2 TRBV24-1 ATSEPGNYGYT
TRBJ2-7 TRBV14 ASSQQISQGINEQY
TRBJ2-1 TRBV6-2/TRBV6-3 ASSQLGNRNEQF
TRBJ2-5 TRBV6-5 ASSIGTSGRETQY
TRBJ2-7 TRBV4-1 ASSQDRAGGPRW
TRBJ2-1 TRBV2 ASERSSYNEQF
TRBJ1-4 TRBV2 ASRADRVLNEKLF
TRBJ1-5 TRBV2 ASRKDRAGQPQH
TRBJ1-2 TRBV7-9 ASSLVGQGHGYT
TRBJ2-6 TRBV7-2 ASSLVLGVFTGANVLT
TRBJ2-1 TRBV5-1 ASSLWPSGNNEQF
TRBJ2-4 TRBV5-6 ASSLLAGGRDIQY
TRBJ2-3 TRBV28 ASSSTSGRSRDTQY
TRBJ1-1 TRBV28 ASSSPGRVTEAF
TRBJ2-2 TRBV27 ASSAAASRGELF
TRBJ1-1 TRBV29-1 SGHTNTEAF
TRBJ1-6 TRBV3-1/TRBV3-2 ASSKGTGVLNSPLH
TRBJ1-1 TRBV27 ASSLWTQGPFPQDTEAF
TRBJ1-1 TRBV11-2 ASSLTGPVPNTEAF
TRBJ1-5 TRBV19 ASHHRTRSNQPQH
TRBJ1-6 TRBV27 ASSPTGSSYNSPLH
TRBJ2-7 TRBV2 ASRGGGPYEQY
TRBJ2-3 TRBV28 ASIGLSTDTQY
TRBJ2-2 TRBV7-6 ASSLGQSENTGELF
TRBJ1-1 TRBV9 ASRGLGSTEAF